The rows below give T cell receptor beta chains drawn from one sample of a study of T cells in Graves' hyperthyroidism and ophthalmopathy. MiXCR was run by TCRdb on the multiplex PCR reads, yielding one entry per CDR3 protein. The sample comprises a few hundred thousand distinct CDR3 sequences, approximately 13% of which are singletons, and about a third rests with the top ten. The sequencing input was blood. The receptors shown here come from a woman aged 40 to 50 with Graves' ophthalmopathy. Each CDR3 is given with its conserved first and last residue. Each record gives: D gene, J gene, V gene, clone size, CDR3 protein, CDR3 DNA. D genes are given only for firm matches. Expanded clones get a size class; other rows say once, few or many, or leave the size out.

TRBD1	TRBJ2-1	TRBV12-3/TRBV12-4	.	CASSGGQSYNEQFF	TGTGCCAGCAGTGGGGGACAGTCCTACAATGAGCAGTTCTTC
TRBD2	TRBJ2-2	TRBV15	many	CATSRDALLAGGPRELFF	TGTGCCACCAGCAGGGACGCCCTGCTAGCGGGGGGGCCAAGGGAGCTGTTTTTT
.	TRBJ2-1	TRBV24-1	many	CATSDLPRGYSYNEQFF	TGTGCCACCAGTGATTTACCCAGGGGCTACTCCTACAATGAGCAGTTCTTC
TRBD1	TRBJ1-5	TRBV19	few	CASSSAGTGSSNQPQHF	TGTGCCAGTAGTAGCGCCGGGACAGGGTCGTCAAATCAGCCCCAGCATTTT
.	TRBJ2-3	TRBV29-1	few	CSALVGADTQYF	TGCAGCGCCCTTGTGGGGGCAGATACGCAGTATTTT
TRBD2	TRBJ2-1	TRBV7-2	many	CASSGLAGAYNEQFF	TGTGCCAGCAGCGGACTAGCGGGAGCATACAATGAGCAGTTCTTC
.	TRBJ2-2	TRBV2	many	CASSGGLIGSSTGELFF	TGTGCCAGCAGTGGAGGGCTTATAGGTTCTAGCACCGGGGAGCTGTTTTTT
TRBD2	TRBJ2-1	TRBV27	many	CASTPKSGTKRNEQFF	TGTGCCAGCACCCCTAAAAGCGGGACTAAGAGGAATGAGCAGTTCTTC
TRBD1	TRBJ2-5	TRBV7-9	many	CASETGQIQETQYF	TGTGCCAGCGAAACGGGACAGATCCAAGAGACCCAGTACTTC
.	TRBJ2-1	TRBV11-2	many	CASSLVRGSYNEQFF	TGTGCCAGCAGCTTAGTCCGGGGCTCCTACAATGAGCAGTTCTTC
TRBD2	TRBJ2-1	TRBV20-1	few	CSARYYGTSSNEQFF	TGCAGTGCTAGGTATTACGGGACTAGCTCCAATGAGCAGTTCTTC
.	TRBJ1-1	TRBV11-2	many	CASSARGEAEAFF	TGTGCCAGCAGCGCGCGGGGGGAGGCTGAAGCTTTCTTT
.	TRBJ1-4	TRBV7-9	few	CASSLDGTRARREKLFF	TGTGCCAGCAGCCTTGACGGGACACGGGCCCGTCGCGAAAAACTGTTTTTT
.	TRBJ2-5	TRBV28	few	CASSPPRLLAWETQYF	TGTGCCAGCAGTCCCCCCCGACTGTTAGCTTGGGAGACCCAGTACTTC
.	TRBJ2-7	TRBV2	many	CASSDSKYEQYF	TGTGCCAGCAGTGACAGCAAGTACGAGCAGTACTTC
.	TRBJ2-5	TRBV3-1	.	CASSLQGTLKETQYF	TGTGCCAGCAGCCTCCAGGGGACTTTAAAGGAGACCCAGTACTTC
.	TRBJ1-6	TRBV6-1	.	CASSAITGRGNSPLHF	TGTGCCAGCAGTGCCATCACAGGGAGAGGAAATTCACCCCTCCACTTT
.	TRBJ2-2	TRBV20-1	.	CSARLSGTGELFF	TGCAGTGCTAGGTTAAGCGGCACCGGGGAGCTGTTTTTT
.	TRBJ2-1	TRBV5-4	.	CASSDSGASYNEQFF	TGTGCCAGCAGCGACTCAGGGGCTAGCTACAATGAGCAGTTCTTC
TRBD2	TRBJ2-1	TRBV19	.	CASSSTTSGRGGEQFF	TGTGCCAGTAGTTCGACGACTAGCGGGAGGGGGGGTGAGCAGTTCTTC
TRBD1	TRBJ1-4	TRBV11-2	.	CASSLTPGQGRLFF	TGTGCCAGCAGCTTAACACCGGGACAGGGAAGGTTGTTTTTT
.	TRBJ1-1	TRBV5-5	many	CASTPGNLWGTEAFF	TGTGCCAGCACGCCGGGAAACCTCTGGGGCACTGAAGCTTTCTTT
TRBD2	TRBJ2-1	TRBV20-1	many	CSATPGLPEQFF	TGCAGTGCTACCCCGGGACTACCCGAGCAGTTCTTC
TRBD1	TRBJ1-2	TRBV29-1	many	CSVTRGDSNYGYTF	TGCAGCGTTACCAGGGGGGACTCTAACTATGGCTACACCTTC
.	TRBJ1-1	TRBV28	many	CASTLGYTEAFF	TGTGCCAGCACGTTGGGGTACACTGAAGCTTTCTTT
TRBD1	TRBJ1-5	TRBV2	many	CASSEDRGGNQPQHF	TGTGCCAGCAGCGAGGACAGGGGTGGGAATCAGCCCCAGCATTTT
.	TRBJ2-5	TRBV15	few	CATKSTGSQETQYF	TGTGCCACAAAAAGCACAGGCTCCCAAGAGACCCAGTACTTC
TRBD1	TRBJ1-1	TRBV5-5	few	CASSADRGRPNTEAFF	TGTGCCAGCAGCGCGGACAGGGGGCGACCGAACACTGAAGCTTTCTTT
.	TRBJ1-4	TRBV28	many	CASSSPGIAATNEKLFF	TGTGCCAGCAGTTCCCCCGGGATTGCCGCGACTAATGAAAAACTGTTTTTT
TRBD2	TRBJ2-7	TRBV7-2	many	CASSPRLRGGVQYF	TGTGCCAGCAGCCCAAGGTTGAGGGGAGGGGTGCAGTACTTC
TRBD1	TRBJ1-1	TRBV13	many	CASSPGTGVGPEAFF	TGTGCCAGCAGCCCCGGGACAGGGGTTGGCCCTGAAGCTTTCTTT